This T cell receptor beta chain came from a study of identical twins. This clonotype came up a few times. As yet, its antigen is unknown. General study findings and limits: Twin pairs' shared out-of-frame alpha sequences were enriched in low generation probability.

MiXCR was run by TCRdb on the 5' RACE reads, yielding one entry per CDR3 protein. The sample has hundreds of thousands of distinct CDR3 sequences, approximately 18% seen once; the top ten hold around 13%. Germline CDR1 is LNHDA and CDR2 is SQIVND (reference sequence). This CDR3 has 18 residues. Losses at the gene ends were 4 bases for V and 2 bases for J; bases not matched to a gene: 14. A further study also used this sample, focusing on T cells expressing NK-cell markers. Turning to that study: A range of about 1.0-7.0% of CD8+ T cells consisted of dominant NKG2C+ clonotypes in roughly 6 donors. Topping the CD3+CD56-NKG2C+ fraction as well were these clonotypes, in a few donors.

This sequence was found in a woman between 18 and 29 years old in good health. The sequenced sample consisted of PBMCs. This rearrangement joins TRBV19 to TRBJ1-5; 7 positions agree with TRBD1. The CDR3: CASSRKRVDRERNQPQHF. The DNA for the CDR3 is TGTGCCAGTAGTAGAAAAAGAGTCGACAGGGAACGCAATCAGCCCCAGCATTTT.